This TCR beta chain was identified in a study of shared clonotypes between healthy human individuals. Across the study: The people who gave samples were a couple of women and a few men aged 18 to 49. Per-donor plates numbered three CD4 naive, three CD4 memory, two CD8 naive and one CD8 memory. Whole-study results and caveats: Around 5% of naive CD4 clonotypes were common to several donors. Larger estimated richness was generally seen in naive subsets than in memory subsets.

About this clone: The antigen remains unidentified.

The repertoire was sequenced with immunoSEQ multiplex PCR; TCRdb's copy has only in-frame clones and lacks some. Here the sample spans 1,400,000 or so clones, approximately 98.5% being singletons. The V gene lost 5 bases and the J gene lost 6 bases, with 11 bases spanning the gap. Germline V gene lookup returns CDR1 PRHDT and CDR2 FYEKMQ (reference sequence). The CDR3 length is 12 residues. The chain uses TRBV13 and TRBJ2-7; D is unresolved. Material for sequencing was naive CD4+ T cells sorted from blood. The subset: CD45RA+ positively selected. This TCR came from a man younger than 45 in good health. CDR3 in amino acids: CASSLVRAEQYF. CDR3 in DNA: TGTGCCAGCAGCCTCGTTCGGGCCGAGCAGTACTTC.